One and the same sample provided the 9 T cell receptor beta chains below, sequenced in a study of T-cell memory formation after mild COVID-19. TCRdb processed the 5' RACE reads anew with MiXCR; each CDR3 protein has one entry. Here the sample spans fewer than 500,000 distinct CDR3 sequences, more than 20% being singletons. Sequences were obtained from PBMCs or a T cell subset sorted from them (not recorded which). These receptors originate from an adult woman who had mild COVID-19 (a few samples of this study predate the infection). Cell type and time point are not known.

The chain is built from TRBV18 and TRBJ2-3; D uncertain. Trimming removed 0 bases from V and 4 bases from J, with 20 bases in between. Per the germline V gene, CDR1 is KGHSH and CDR2 is LQKENI. This CDR3 spans 18 amino acids. The DNA of the CDR3 is TGTGCCAGCTCACCACCGCTTTTAGGCAGTCCACCACCAGATACGCAGTATTTT. Its translation is CASSPPLLGSPPPDTQYF.

This clonotype showed up just a few times. The chain employs TRBV2 and TRBJ1-5; TRBD1 aligns across 12 bases. The CDR3 has 15 amino acids. V shed 6 bases, J shed 5 bases, and the junction held 5 bases outside the gene matches. Germline CDR1 reads SNHLY; CDR2 reads FYNNEI. The CDR3: CASSAGTGGYQPQHF. For the CDR3, the DNA is TGTGCCAGCAGCGCCGGGACAGGGGGCTATCAGCCCCAGCATTTT.

This clonotype was observed a handful of times. CDR3 loop: CASSQVELRAANTEAFF. The CDR3 DNA follows: TGCGCCAGCAGCCAAGTTGAACTTCGGGCGGCGAACACTGAAGCTTTCTTT. The chain links TRBV4-3 to TRBJ1-1; D remains ambiguous. The CDR3 is made up of 17 amino acids. Germline V gene data show CDR1 as LGHNA and CDR2 as YSLEER. Between the trimmed V and J ends, which lost 1 base and 1 base, there was a span of 16 bases.

This clonotype appeared once. The J gene is TRBJ2-7, the V gene TRBV5-1; D is uncertain. This CDR3 contains 15 residues. With 0 bases removed from V and 2 bases from J, the gap between germline ends came to 12 bases. CDR1 and CDR2 (germline): SGHRS, YFSETQ. CDR3 sequence reads: CASSLEHHPTYEQYF. The DNA for the CDR3 is TGCGCCAGCAGCTTGGAGCACCATCCCACCTACGAGCAGTACTTC.

This clonotype was observed a few times. The chain is built from TRBV24-1 and TRBJ1-1; no firm D call. The CDR3 sequence is 15 residues long. With 6 bases removed from V and 4 bases from J, the gap between germline ends came to 17 bases. Germline assignment: CDR1 KGHDR and CDR2 SFDVKD. This CDR3 reads CATSFLLGICTEAFF. As DNA, the CDR3 is TGTGCCACCAGTTTTTTGCTGGGGATATGCACTGAAGCTTTCTTT.

The V call is TRBV7-6, the J call TRBJ1-5; 7 positions match TRBD1. The CDR3 length is 15 residues. The germline gives CDR1 SGHVS, CDR2 FNYEAQ. The junction had 7 bases not matched to a gene; V was cut back by 8 bases and J by 0 bases. Here the CDR3 reads CASSPGTDSNQPQHF. The CDR3 DNA is TGTGCCAGCTCACCCGGGACAGATAGCAATCAGCCCCAGCATTTT.

The chain couples TRBV15 to TRBJ2-1; a weak D match, TRBD1 (5 bases). The V end was cut by 3 bases, the J end by 7 bases, with 7 bases between. Germline CDR1 reads LNHNV; CDR2 reads YYDKDF (reference sequence). This CDR3 spans 12 amino acids. The DNA for the CDR3 is TGTGCCACCAGCAGCACAGGAAATGAGCAGTTCTTC. Encoded protein: CATSSTGNEQFF. Looking up the rest from reference TRBV15 and TRBJ2-1 gives the full variable domain: DAMVIQNPRYQVTQFGKPVTLSCSQTLNHNVMYWYQQKSSQAPKLLFHYYDKDFNNEADTPDNFQSRRPNTSFCFLDIRSPGLGDTAMYLCATSSTGNEQFFGPGTRLTVL.

This clonotype occurred a few times. V and J are TRBV19 and TRBJ1-4, with D maybe TRBD1 (6 bases). The CDR3 runs 16 residues. Germline CDR1 is LNHDA and CDR2 is SQIVND (reference sequence). The V end was cut by 5 bases, the J end by 4 bases, with 17 bases between. The DNA for the CDR3 is TGTGCCAGTAGTGAGTTGTGGACAGTCTATAATGAAAAACTGTTTTTT. Its translation: CASSELWTVYNEKLFF. Supplemented by reference TRBV19 and TRBJ1-4, the full variable domain reads DGGITQSPKYLFRKEGQNVTLSCEQNLNHDAMYWYRQDPGQGLRLIYYSQIVNDFQKGDIAEGYSVSREKKESFPLTVTSAQKNPTAFYLCASSELWTVYNEKLFFGSGTQLSVL.

J is TRBJ1-1 and V is TRBV12-3 or TRBV12-4; 7 nucleotides agree with TRBD1. The junction had 10 bases not matched to a gene; V was cut back by 6 bases and J by 9 bases. The CDR3 loop spans 13 amino acids. The CDR3 loop reads CASSPQGVNKAFF. For the CDR3, the DNA is TGTGCCAGCAGCCCGCAGGGGGTTAATAAAGCTTTCTTT.